Below, one T cell receptor (beta chain) is given with its context. The antigen is not known. This sample is drawn from a study of shared clonotypes between healthy human individuals. General study points: Researchers found naive subsets generally carried larger estimated richness than memory subsets. What rarefaction showed was incomplete sorted-subset sequencing despite large depth. Donors were few, which limited the genetic and exposure-history diversity represented.

In the original workflow: ImmunoSEQ junction-only sequences lacked quality scores, so their filtering differed. This table comes from immunoSEQ multiplex PCR, and its TCRdb copy is limited to in-frame clones, with some not included. V and J calls plus clone size are reproduced from that table; the DNA served to infer D and trimming. Of fewer than 400,000 clones in the sample, less than 85% were seen once. The sample consisted of memory CD4+ T cells sorted from blood. The subset is: CD45RA-negative fraction. The sequence was collected from a man aged 30 to 45 in good health.

The CDR3 DNA reads TGTGCCAGCAGCCCTACCGAGATCGGGCAGGTGGGTTCTGGAAACACCATATATTTT. This sequence encodes CASSPTEIGQVGSGNTIYF. This chain connects TRBV4-2 to TRBJ1-3; D uncertain. Germline lookup yields CDR1 LGHNA and CDR2 YNFKEQ. The CDR3 spans 19 residues. Trimming removed 4 bases at V and 1 base at J, with 23 bases between.